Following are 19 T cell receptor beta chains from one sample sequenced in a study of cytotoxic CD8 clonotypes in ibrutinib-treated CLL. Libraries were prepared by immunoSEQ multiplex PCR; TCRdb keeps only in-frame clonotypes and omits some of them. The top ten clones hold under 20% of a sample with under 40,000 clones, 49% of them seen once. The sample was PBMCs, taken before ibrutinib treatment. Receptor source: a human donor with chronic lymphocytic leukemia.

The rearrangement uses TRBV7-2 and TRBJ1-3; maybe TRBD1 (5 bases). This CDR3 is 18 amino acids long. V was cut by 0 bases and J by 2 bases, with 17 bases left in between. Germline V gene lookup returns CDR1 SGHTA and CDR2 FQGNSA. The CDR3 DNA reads TGTGCCAGCAGCTTAGCGCTCACAGGAGTCCTAGCTGGAAACACCATATATTTT. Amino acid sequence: CASSLALTGVLAGNTIYF.

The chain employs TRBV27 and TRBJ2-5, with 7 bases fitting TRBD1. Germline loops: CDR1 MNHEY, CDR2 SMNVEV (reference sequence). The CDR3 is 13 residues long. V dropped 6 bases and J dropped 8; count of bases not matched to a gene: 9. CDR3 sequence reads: CASRSRTGLTQYF. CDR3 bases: TGTGCCAGCAGGTCCCGGACAGGCCTTACCCAGTACTTC.

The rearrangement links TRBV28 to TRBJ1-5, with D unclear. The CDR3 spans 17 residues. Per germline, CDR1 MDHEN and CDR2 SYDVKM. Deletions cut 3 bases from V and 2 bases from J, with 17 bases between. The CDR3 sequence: CASSFSPAGSGNQPQHF. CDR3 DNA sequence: TGTGCCAGCAGTTTTTCCCCCGCGGGATCCGGCAATCAGCCCCAGCATTTT.

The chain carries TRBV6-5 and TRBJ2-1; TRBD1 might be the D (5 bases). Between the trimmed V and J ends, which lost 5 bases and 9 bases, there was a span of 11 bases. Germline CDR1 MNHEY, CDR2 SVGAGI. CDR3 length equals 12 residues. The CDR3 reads CASSTLGAEQFF. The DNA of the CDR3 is TGTGCCAGCAGTACCTTAGGGGCTGAGCAGTTCTTC.

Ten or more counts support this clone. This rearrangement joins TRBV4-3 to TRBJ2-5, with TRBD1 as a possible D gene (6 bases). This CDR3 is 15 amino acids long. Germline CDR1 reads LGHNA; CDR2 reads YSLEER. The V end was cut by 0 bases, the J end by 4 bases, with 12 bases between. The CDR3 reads CASSQDTGILETQYF. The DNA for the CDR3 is TGCGCCAGCAGCCAAGATACAGGGATATTAGAGACCCAGTACTTC.

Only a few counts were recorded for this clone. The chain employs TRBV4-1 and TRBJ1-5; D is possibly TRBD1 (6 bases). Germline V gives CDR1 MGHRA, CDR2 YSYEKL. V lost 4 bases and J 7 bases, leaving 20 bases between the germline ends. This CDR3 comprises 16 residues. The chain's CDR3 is CASSLNPYSGAQPQHF. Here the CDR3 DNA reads TGCGCCAGCAGCCTCAACCCCTACTCAGGGGCACAGCCCCAGCATTTT.

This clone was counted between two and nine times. CDR3 in amino acids: CASSPGRPLLGNTIYF. The CDR3 bases are TGTGCCAGCAGTCCGGGACGTCCACTTCTCGGAAACACCATATATTTT. The chain uses TRBV2 and TRBJ1-3; the D gene is possibly TRBD1 (5 bases). The CDR3 extends over 16 amino acids. Trimming cost V 5 bases and J 4 bases, with 18 bases left between them. Germline V gives CDR1 SNHLY, CDR2 FYNNEI.

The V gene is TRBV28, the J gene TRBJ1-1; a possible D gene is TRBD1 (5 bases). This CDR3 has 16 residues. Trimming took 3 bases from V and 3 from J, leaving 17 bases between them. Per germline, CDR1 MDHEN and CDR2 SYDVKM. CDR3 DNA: TGTGCCAGCAGTTTCACGGGGGTTGGGGATTACACTGAAGCTTTCTTT. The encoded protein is CASSFTGVGDYTEAFF.

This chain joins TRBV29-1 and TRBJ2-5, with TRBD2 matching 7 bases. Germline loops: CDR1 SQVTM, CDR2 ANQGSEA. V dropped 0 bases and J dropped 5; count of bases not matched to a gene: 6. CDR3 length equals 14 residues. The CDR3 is CSVEELWGGETQYF. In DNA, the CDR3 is TGCAGCGTTGAAGAGTTGTGGGGAGGGGAGACCCAGTACTTC.

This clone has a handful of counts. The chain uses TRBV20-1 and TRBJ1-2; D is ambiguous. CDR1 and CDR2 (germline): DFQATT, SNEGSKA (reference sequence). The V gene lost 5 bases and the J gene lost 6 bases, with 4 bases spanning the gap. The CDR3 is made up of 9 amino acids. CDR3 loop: CSAGHGYTF. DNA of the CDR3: TGCAGTGCTGGCCATGGCTACACCTTC.

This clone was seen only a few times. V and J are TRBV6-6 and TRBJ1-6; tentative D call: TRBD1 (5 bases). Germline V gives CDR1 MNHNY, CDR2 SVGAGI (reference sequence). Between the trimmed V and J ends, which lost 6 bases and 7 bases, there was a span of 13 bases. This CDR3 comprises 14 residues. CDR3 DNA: TGTGCCAGCAGACCCCAGGGTAGAAATTCACCCCTCCACTTT. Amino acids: CASRPQGRNSPLHF.

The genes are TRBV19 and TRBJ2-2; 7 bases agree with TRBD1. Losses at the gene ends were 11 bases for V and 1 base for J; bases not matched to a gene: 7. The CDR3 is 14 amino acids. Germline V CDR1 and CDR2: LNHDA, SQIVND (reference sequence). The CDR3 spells CAVFGTENTGELFF. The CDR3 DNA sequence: TGTGCCGTTTTCGGGACAGAGAACACCGGGGAGCTGTTTTTT.

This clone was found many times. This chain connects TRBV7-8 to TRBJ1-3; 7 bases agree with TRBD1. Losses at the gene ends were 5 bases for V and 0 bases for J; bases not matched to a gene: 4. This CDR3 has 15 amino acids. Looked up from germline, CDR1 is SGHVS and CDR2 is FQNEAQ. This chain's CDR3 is CASSAGQSSGNTIYF. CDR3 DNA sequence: TGTGCCAGCAGCGCGGGACAGTCCTCTGGAAACACCATATATTTT.

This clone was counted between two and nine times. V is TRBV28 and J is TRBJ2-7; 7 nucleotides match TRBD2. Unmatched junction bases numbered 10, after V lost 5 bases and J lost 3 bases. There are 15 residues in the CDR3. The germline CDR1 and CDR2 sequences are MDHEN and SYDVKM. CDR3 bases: TGTGCCAGCAGTCCCCCCCGCGGGGGAGTCTACGAGCAGTACTTC. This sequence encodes CASSPPRGGVYEQYF.

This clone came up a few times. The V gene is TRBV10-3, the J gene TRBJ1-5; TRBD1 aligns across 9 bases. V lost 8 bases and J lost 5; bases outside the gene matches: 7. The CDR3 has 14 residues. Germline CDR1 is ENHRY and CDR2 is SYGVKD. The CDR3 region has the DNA TGTGCCATCCGGGGGACAGGGCTTCATCAGCCCCAGCATTTT. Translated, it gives CAIRGTGLHQPQHF.

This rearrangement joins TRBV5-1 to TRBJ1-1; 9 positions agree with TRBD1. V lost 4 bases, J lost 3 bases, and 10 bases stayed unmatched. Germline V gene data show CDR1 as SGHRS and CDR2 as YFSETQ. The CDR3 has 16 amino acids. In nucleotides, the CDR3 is TGCGCCAGCAGCCTTTTACCCGACAGGGGGGACACTGAAGCTTTCTTT. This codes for CASSLLPDRGDTEAFF.

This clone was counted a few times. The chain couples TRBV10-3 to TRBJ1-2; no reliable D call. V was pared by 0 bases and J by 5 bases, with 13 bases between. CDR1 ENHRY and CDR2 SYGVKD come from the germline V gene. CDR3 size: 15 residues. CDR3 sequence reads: CAISESGNRAYGYTF. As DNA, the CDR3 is TGTGCCATCAGTGAGTCCGGGAACAGAGCATATGGCTACACCTTC.

The CDR3 reads CASSGNQPQHF. In nucleotides, the CDR3 is TGTGCCAGCAGTGGCAATCAGCCCCAGCATTTT. The gene calls are TRBV21-1 and TRBJ1-5. TRBV21-1 is tagged as a pseudogene. This CDR3 contains 11 residues.

CDR3: CASSMYTGSTDTQYF. CDR3 in DNA: TGCGCCAGCAGCATGTACACAGGGAGCACAGATACGCAGTATTTT. The chain recombines TRBV5-1 with TRBJ2-3; D might be TRBD1 (6 bases). Germline CDR1 is SGHRS and CDR2 is YFSETQ. The CDR3 is 15 residues long. Between the trimmed V and J ends, which lost 4 bases and 0 bases, there was a span of 12 bases.